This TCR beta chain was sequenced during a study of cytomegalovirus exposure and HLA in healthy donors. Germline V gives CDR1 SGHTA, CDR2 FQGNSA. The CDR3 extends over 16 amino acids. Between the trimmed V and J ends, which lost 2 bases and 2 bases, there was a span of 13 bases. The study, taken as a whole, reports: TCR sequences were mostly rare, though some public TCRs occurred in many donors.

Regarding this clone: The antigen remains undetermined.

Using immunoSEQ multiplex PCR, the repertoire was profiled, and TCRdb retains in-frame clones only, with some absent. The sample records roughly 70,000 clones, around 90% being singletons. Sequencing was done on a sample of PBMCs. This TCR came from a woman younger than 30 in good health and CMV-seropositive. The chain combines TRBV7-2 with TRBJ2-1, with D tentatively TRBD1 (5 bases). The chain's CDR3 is CASSLRTGSTYNEQFF. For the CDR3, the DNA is TGTGCCAGCAGCTTACGAACAGGTTCGACCTACAATGAGCAGTTCTTC.